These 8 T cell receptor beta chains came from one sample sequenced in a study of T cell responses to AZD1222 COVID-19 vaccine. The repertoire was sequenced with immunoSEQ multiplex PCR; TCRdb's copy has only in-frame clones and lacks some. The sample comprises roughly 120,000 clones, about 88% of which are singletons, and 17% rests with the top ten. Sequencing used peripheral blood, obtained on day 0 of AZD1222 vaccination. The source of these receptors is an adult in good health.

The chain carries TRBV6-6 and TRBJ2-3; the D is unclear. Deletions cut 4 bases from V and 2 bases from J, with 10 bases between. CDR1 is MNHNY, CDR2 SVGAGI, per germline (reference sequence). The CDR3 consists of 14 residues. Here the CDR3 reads CASSLYVATDTQYF. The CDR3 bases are TGTGCCAGCAGTTTATACGTGGCCACAGATACGCAGTATTTT.

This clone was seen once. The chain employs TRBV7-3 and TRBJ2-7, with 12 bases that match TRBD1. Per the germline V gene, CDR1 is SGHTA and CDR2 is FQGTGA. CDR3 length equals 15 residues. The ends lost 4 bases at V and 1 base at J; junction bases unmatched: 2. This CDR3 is CASSSGQGASYEQYF. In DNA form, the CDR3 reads TGTGCCAGCAGCTCGGGACAGGGGGCTTCCTACGAGCAGTACTTC.

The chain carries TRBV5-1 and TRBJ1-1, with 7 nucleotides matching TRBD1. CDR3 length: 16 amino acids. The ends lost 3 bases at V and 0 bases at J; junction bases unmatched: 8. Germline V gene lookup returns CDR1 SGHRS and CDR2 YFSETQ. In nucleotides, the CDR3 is TGCGCCAGCAGCTGGGCGGACAGGATCATGAACACTGAAGCTTTCTTT. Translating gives CASSWADRIMNTEAFF.

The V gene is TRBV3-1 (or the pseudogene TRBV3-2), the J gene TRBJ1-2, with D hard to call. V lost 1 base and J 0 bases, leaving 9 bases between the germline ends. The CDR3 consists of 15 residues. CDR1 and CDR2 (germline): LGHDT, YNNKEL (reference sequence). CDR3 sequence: CASSQGGQANYGYTF. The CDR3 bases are TGTGCCAGCAGCCAAGGAGGCCAAGCTAACTATGGCTACACCTTC.

CDR3 residues: CASSLPAGNTEAFF. DNA of the CDR3: TGTGCCAGCAGCTTACCTGCGGGGAACACTGAAGCTTTCTTT. The chain uses TRBV5-4 and TRBJ1-1; D gene ambiguous. The germline gives CDR1 SGHNT, CDR2 YYREEE (reference sequence). The V end lost 2 bases, the J end lost 1 base, and 9 bases lay between the germline ends. The CDR3 totals 14 residues.

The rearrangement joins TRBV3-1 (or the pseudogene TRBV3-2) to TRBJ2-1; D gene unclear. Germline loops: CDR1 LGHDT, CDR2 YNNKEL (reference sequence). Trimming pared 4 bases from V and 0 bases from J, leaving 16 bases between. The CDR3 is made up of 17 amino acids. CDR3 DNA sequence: TGTGCCAGCAGCCCTCGGATAACCTCTAGCTCCTACAATGAGCAGTTCTTC. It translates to CASSPRITSSSYNEQFF.

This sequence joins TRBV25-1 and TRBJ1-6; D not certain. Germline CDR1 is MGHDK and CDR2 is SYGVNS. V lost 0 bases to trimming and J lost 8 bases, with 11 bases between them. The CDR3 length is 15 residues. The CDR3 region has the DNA TGTGCCAGCAGTGAATATAAGGGTGTAGATTCACCCCTCCACTTT. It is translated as CASSEYKGVDSPLHF.

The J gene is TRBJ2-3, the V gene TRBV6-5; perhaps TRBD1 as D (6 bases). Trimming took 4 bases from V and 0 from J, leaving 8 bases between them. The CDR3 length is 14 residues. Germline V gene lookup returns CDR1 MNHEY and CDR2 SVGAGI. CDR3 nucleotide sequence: TGTGCCAGCAGTTTTACAGGGAGCACAGATACGCAGTATTTT. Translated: CASSFTGSTDTQYF.